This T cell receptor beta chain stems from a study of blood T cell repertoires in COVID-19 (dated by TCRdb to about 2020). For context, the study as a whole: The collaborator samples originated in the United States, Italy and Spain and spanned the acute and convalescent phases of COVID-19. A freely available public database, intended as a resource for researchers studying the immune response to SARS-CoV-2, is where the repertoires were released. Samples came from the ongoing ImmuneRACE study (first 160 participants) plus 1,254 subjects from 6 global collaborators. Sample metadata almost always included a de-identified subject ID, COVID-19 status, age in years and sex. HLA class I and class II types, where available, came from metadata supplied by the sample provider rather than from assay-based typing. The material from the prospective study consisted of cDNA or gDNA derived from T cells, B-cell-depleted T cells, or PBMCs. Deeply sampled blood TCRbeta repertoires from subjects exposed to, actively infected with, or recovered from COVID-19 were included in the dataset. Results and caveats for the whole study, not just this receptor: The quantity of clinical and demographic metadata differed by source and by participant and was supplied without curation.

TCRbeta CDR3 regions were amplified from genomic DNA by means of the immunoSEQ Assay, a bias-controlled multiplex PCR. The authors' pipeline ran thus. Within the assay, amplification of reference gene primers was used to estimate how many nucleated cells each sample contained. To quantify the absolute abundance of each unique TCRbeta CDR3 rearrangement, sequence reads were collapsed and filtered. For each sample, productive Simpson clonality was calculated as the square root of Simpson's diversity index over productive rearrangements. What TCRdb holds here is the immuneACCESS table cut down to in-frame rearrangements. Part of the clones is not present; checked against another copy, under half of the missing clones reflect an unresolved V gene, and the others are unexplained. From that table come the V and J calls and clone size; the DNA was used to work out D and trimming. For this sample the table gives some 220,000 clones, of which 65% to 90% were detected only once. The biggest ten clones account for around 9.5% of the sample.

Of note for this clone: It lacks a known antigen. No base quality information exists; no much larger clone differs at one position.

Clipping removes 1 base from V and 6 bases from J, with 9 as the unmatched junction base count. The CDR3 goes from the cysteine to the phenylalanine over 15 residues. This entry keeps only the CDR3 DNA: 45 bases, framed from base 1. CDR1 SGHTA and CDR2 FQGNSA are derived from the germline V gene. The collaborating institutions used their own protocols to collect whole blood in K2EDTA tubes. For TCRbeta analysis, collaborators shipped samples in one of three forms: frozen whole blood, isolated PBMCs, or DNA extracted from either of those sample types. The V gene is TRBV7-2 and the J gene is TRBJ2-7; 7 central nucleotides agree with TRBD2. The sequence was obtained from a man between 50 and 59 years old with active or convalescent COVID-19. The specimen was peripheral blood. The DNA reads TGTGCCAGCAGCTTAGATCGGGCGGGAGCAAGCGAGCAGTACTTC. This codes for CASSLDRAGASEQYF.